This entry concerns a single TCR beta chain. Other DNA sequences in the same sample also yield this CDR3. In the original workflow: Reference gene primer amplification gave estimated nucleated cell counts. Produced via immunoSEQ multiplex PCR; TCRdb's table is partial and in-frame only. V and J calls and clone size are given by that table; D and trimming were obtained from the DNA. The profile covers approximately 280,000 clones, with 70% to 90% appearing a single time and about 11% taken by the ten largest. This specimen belongs to a study of blood T cell repertoires in COVID-19. Between the trimmed V and J ends, which lost 3 bases and 6 bases, there was a span of 7 bases. The CDR3 runs 12 residues. Germline V gives CDR1 SGHNT, CDR2 YENEEA.

Material for sequencing was peripheral blood. The clonotype comes from a woman aged 65 to 85 with acute or convalescent COVID-19. The chain carries TRBV11-3 and TRBJ2-3; tentative D call: TRBD2 (5 bases). In DNA form, the CDR3 reads TGTGCCAGCAGCTTGGGCGGGGATACGCAGTATTTT. Its protein is CASSLGGDTQYF.